Below, 8 T cell receptor beta chains from the same sample are listed, as sequenced in a study of brain T cells in children with intractable seizures. Method: immunoSEQ multiplex PCR; TCRdb's copy keeps in-frame clones and lacks some. The repertoire includes approximately 330,000 clones, roughly 93% of them detected once, and 5.5% to 6% sits in the top ten. Time point: blood from clinic visit 5 months post-surgery; TSC patient then seizure free. The source material was peripheral blood, sampled more than 4 months after surgery. These receptors were obtained from a boy under two years old with tuberous sclerosis and intractable seizures.

The DNA for the CDR3 is TGCGCCAGCAGCTCCTTCGTGGGTCCGGACAATGAGCAGTTCTTC. This gives the protein CASSSFVGPDNEQFF. This chain joins TRBV5-1 and TRBJ2-1; D remains unclear. Germline V lookup: CDR1 SGHRS, CDR2 YFSETQ. Trimming shortened V by 3 bases and J by 5 bases, and 15 bases separated the two germline ends. The CDR3 length is 15 residues.

The chain joins TRBV12-3 or TRBV12-4 to TRBJ2-1, with a weak D call TRBD2 (6 bases). Trimming stripped 7 bases from V and 7 bases from J, with 14 bases between. The CDR3 consists of 13 residues. CDR3 coding DNA: TGTGCCAGCACCTACGGGGGAACGAATGAGCAGTTCTTC. Translation gives CASTYGGTNEQFF.

This chain links TRBV30 with TRBJ1-6; D remains ambiguous. This CDR3 has 11 amino acids. Trimming cost V 3 bases and J 6 bases, with 3 bases left between them. The germline V gene has CDR1 GTSNPN and CDR2 SVGIG (reference sequence). CDR3 sequence: CAWRVNSPLHF. Here the CDR3 DNA reads TGTGCCTGGAGAGTTAATTCACCCCTCCACTTT.

This clone was seen only once. The chain combines TRBV2 with TRBJ2-7, with no clear D. CDR3 size: 11 residues. CDR1 SNHLY and CDR2 FYNNEI come from the germline V gene. Between the trimmed V and J ends, which lost 2 bases and 4 bases, there was a span of 3 bases. DNA for the CDR3: TGTGCCAGCAGTGAAATGTACGAGCAGTACTTC. Protein: CASSEMYEQYF.

This rearrangement joins TRBV11-2 to TRBJ2-3; D not resolved. The CDR3 has 15 amino acids. The V end lost 5 bases, the J end lost 5 bases, and 17 bases lay between the germline ends. Germline V gene sequence: CDR1 SGHAT, CDR2 FQNNGV. The DNA of the CDR3 is TGTGCCAGCAGCCCCGGCGTAGCCAGGATAGATACGCAGTATTTT. Translating gives CASSPGVARIDTQYF.

The genes are TRBV11-3 and TRBJ2-3; 8 bases are shared with TRBD2. This CDR3 region has 17 residues. Germline lookup yields CDR1 SGHNT and CDR2 YENEEA. V gave up 2 bases and J gave up 2 bases; unmatched junction bases: 9. The CDR3 reads CASSLQNSGDPTDTQYF. In DNA form, the CDR3 reads TGTGCCAGCAGCTTACAAAATAGCGGGGACCCCACAGATACGCAGTATTTT.

The V call is TRBV7-2, the J call TRBJ1-2; 8 nucleotides match TRBD1. The germline CDR1 and CDR2 sequences are SGHTA and FQGNSA. The CDR3 is 14 amino acids. The trim removed 3 bases at V and 7 bases at J, leaving 7 bases unmatched. Written as DNA, the CDR3 is TGTGCCAGCAGCTTGATAGGACAGGGCCGTGGCTACACCTTC. This translates into CASSLIGQGRGYTF.

The chain has TRBV6-6 and TRBJ2-5, with D uncertain. V was cut by 4 bases and J by 2 bases, with 14 bases left in between. The CDR3 covers 15 residues. Germline CDR1 and CDR2: MNHNY and SVGAGI (reference sequence). The CDR3 bases are TGTGCCAGCAGTTCTATCGGACGGACGCAAGAGACCCAGTACTTC. This translates into CASSSIGRTQETQYF.